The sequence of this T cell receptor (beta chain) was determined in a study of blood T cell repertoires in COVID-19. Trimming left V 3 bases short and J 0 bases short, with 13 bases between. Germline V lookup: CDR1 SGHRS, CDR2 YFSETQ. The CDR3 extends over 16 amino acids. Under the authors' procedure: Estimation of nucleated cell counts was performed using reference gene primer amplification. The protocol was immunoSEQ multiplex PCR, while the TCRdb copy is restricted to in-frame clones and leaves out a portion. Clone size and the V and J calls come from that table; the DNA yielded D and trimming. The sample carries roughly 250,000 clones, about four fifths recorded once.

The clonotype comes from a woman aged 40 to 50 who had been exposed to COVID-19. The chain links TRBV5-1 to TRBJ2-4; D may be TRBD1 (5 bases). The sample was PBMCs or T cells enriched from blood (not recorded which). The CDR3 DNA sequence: TGCGCCAGCAGCTCCCTAACAGGCTCAGCCAAAAACATTCAGTACTTC. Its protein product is CASSSLTGSAKNIQYF.